This T cell receptor (beta chain) was observed in a study of CD8 T cells in ankylosing spondylitis. Germline V lookup: CDR1 SQVTM, CDR2 ANQGSEA. This CDR3 has 12 residues. V lost 0 bases and J 8 bases, leaving 10 bases between the germline ends. This clonotype showed up many times. Via MiXCR, TCRdb re-called the 5' RACE reads, giving one row per CDR3 protein. Of about 160,000 distinct CDR3 sequences listed, around 20% are singletons. The sample was blood, either unsorted or a sorted T cell fraction (not recorded which). The V gene is TRBV29-1, the J gene TRBJ1-1; D is undetermined. The clonotype was recovered from a male donor with ankylosing spondylitis or in good health (not recorded which). The CDR3 sequence: CSVEDQIKEAFF. The CDR3 nucleotides are TGCAGCGTTGAAGATCAAATCAAAGAAGCTTTCTTT.